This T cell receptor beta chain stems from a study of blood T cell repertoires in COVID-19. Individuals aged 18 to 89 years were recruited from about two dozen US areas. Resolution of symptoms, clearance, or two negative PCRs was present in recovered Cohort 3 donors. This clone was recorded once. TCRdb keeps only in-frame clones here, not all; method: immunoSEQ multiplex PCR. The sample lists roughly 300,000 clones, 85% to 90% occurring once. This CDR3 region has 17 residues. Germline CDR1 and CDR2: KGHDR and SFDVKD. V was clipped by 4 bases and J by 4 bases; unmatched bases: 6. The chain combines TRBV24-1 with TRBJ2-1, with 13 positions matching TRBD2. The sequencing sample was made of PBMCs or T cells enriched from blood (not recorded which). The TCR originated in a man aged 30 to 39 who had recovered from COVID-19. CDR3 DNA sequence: TGTGCCACCAGTGAGAAAGGACTAGCGGGGGTATACAATGAGCAGTTCTTC. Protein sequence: CATSEKGLAGVYNEQFF.